This T cell receptor beta chain stems from a study of T cells after yellow fever vaccination. Whole-study findings and limits: Only a minor proportion of clonotypes was detected across both CD4 and CD8 compartments. Peaking on day 5 versus 15, the secondary response was faster but weaker. Abundant bulk-population clonotypes could contaminate the FACS-sorted repertoires.

The TCR cDNA carried a universal primer site and UMIs from 5'RACE template switching. TCRdb reprocessed the 5' RACE reads with MiXCR, giving one entry per CDR3 protein. The sample contains 450,000 to 600,000 distinct CDR3 sequences, about 15% of which appear only once. This clonotype was seen more than once but under ten times. The antigen is undetermined. The source material was PBMCs, sampled 4 to 5 days after the first yellow fever vaccination. This TCR was recovered from a man between 18 and 35 years old who received the YFV17D yellow fever vaccine.

The DNA of the CDR3 is TGTGCCACCCCAACGGGGGCCCCAAAGGCGGACGAGCAGTACGTC. Protein sequence: CATPTGAPKADEQYV. The V and J genes are TRBV6-1 and TRBJ2-7; perhaps D is TRBD1 or TRBD2 (6 bases each). Per the germline V gene, CDR1 is MNHNS and CDR2 is SASEGT. V lost 10 bases, J lost 5 bases, and 24 bases lay in between. This CDR3 has 15 residues.